A single TCR beta chain is shown here with its context. What it binds is unknown. The assay was run at survey level. The data were produced by immunoSEQ multiplex PCR, yet TCRdb's version contains in-frame clones alone and is incomplete. Of tens of thousands of clones listed, 72% are singletons. The data derive from a study of STAT5B mutations in CD4+ large granular lymphocyte leukemia. Findings of the study overall: TRBV06-family usage was enriched in top patient clones (8/27) versus controls (2/35). Main leukemic clonotypes were patient-specific, but 20% to 25% appeared at low frequency elsewhere. CD4-sorted patient repertoires seemed more clonal than healthy CD4+ repertoires.

CDR3 length: 16 residues. The germline V and J ends were trimmed by 0 bases and 0 bases, with 6 bases remaining between them. Germline CDR1 is LGHNA and CDR2 is YNFKEQ. The clonotype originates from a human donor in good health. The sample taken for sequencing was CD4+ T cells from blood buffy coats. The chain has TRBV4-2 and TRBJ2-6, with no clear D. The CDR3 here is CASSQDENSGANVLTF. CDR3 nucleotides: TGTGCCAGCAGCCAAGATGAGAACTCTGGGGCCAACGTCCTGACTTTC.